These 22 T cell receptor beta chains were all obtained from the same sample, sequenced in a study of cytomegalovirus exposure and HLA in healthy donors (dated by TCRdb to about 2017). The library was made by the immunoSEQ multiplex PCR assay. The multiplex PCR relied on a mix of 60 forward primers for TCR Vbeta segments and 13 reverse primers for TCR Jbeta segments. The table comes from immuneACCESS by way of TCRdb, which keeps in-frame sequences with V and J called. Part of the clones is missing from these tables; in studies checked, under half for an unresolved V gene and the rest for unknown reasons. The sample data list roughly 86,000 clones, and over 60% of these were observed just once. The top ten clonotypes cover 3.9% of the sample. The sample was PBMCs. Every receptor here comes from a young man in good health and CMV-seronegative.

This chain connects TRBV2 to TRBJ2-3; TRBD2 is a possible D gene (7 bases). There are 15 residues in the CDR3. V lost 6 bases and J 6 bases, leaving 19 bases between the germline ends. From germline, CDR1 is SNHLY and CDR2 FYNNEI. The CDR3 sequence is CASRFDIGGADTQYF. Written as DNA, the CDR3 is TGTGCCAGCAGGTTCGATATAGGGGGGGCCGATACGCAGTATTTT.

The CDR3 DNA reads as TGTGCCAGCAGCCCCTTGGCCGGACAGAAGAAAGAGACCCAGTACTTC. It encodes CASSPLAGQKKETQYF. The chain employs TRBV5-4 and TRBJ2-5; possible D gene TRBD1, 6 bases. The CDR3 sequence is 16 residues long. V was cut by 4 bases and J by 3 bases, with 19 bases left in between. Germline V gene data show CDR1 as SGHNT and CDR2 as YYREEE (reference sequence).

The V call is TRBV7-9, the J call TRBJ1-2, with a weak D call TRBD1 (5 bases). Trimming left V 1 base short and J 4 bases short, with 10 bases between. Germline V CDR1 and CDR2: SEHNR, FQNEAQ (reference sequence). The CDR3 sequence is 14 residues long. CDR3 region: CASSLGRRGYGYTF. In DNA, the CDR3 is TGTGCCAGCAGCTTAGGGAGGAGGGGCTATGGCTACACCTTC.

This chain connects TRBV5-1 to TRBJ2-2; 7 bases map to TRBD1. The germline CDR1 and CDR2 sequences are SGHRS and YFSETQ. V shed 0 bases and J 4 bases; nucleotides not matched to a gene: 6. The CDR3 has 16 amino acids. Written as DNA, the CDR3 is TGCGCCAGCAGCTTGGAAGGGGGCGCCGTCACCGGGGAGCTGTTTTTT. Its protein is CASSLEGGAVTGELFF.

In its sample, this clone was seen a few times. The chain joins TRBV10-3 to TRBJ2-1, with a possible D match to TRBD2 (5 bases). The CDR3 length is 15 residues. Germline V CDR1 and CDR2: ENHRY, SYGVKD. Trimming left V 5 bases short and J 9 bases short, with 20 bases between. The CDR3, as DNA: TGTGCCATCAGTTCACCTAGCCCGCTCTTTAGTGAGCAGTTCTTC. This encodes CAISSPSPLFSEQFF.

A note on this clone: At one end the junction does not follow the germline gene, possibly because of a read error. The CDR3 nucleotides read TGTGCCACCAGCAGACCCAGGACAGGGATGCTGAACTTC. This sequence encodes CATSRPRTGMLNF. The gene calls are TRBV15 and TRBJ2-7; 8 positions match TRBD1. Per germline, CDR1 LNHNV and CDR2 YYDKDF (reference sequence). CDR3 length: 13 residues. The full variable domain, rest sourced from reference TRBV15 and TRBJ2-7, is DAMVIQNPRYQVTQFGKPVTLSCSQTLNHNVMYWYQQKSSQAPKLLFHYYDKDFNNEADTPDNFQSRRPNTSFCFLDIRSPGLGDTAMYLCATSRPRTGMLNFGPGTRLTVT.

This chain links TRBV21-1 with TRBJ2-6; the table assigns TRBD1, which was not confirmed against the DNA. TRBV21-1 is a pseudogene segment. CDR3 size: 19 residues. CDR3 in DNA: TGTGCCAGCAGCACCCCACAGGGGTTTCCACCGGGGGGGGCCAACGTCCTGACTTTC. Translated, it gives CASSTPQGFPPGGANVLTF.

This clone has just one count. This chain uses TRBV19 with TRBJ1-1; D is undetermined. V gave up 4 bases and J gave up 1 base, with 7 bases separating them. The CDR3 has 13 residues. Per germline, CDR1 LNHDA and CDR2 SQIVND (reference sequence). In DNA, the CDR3 is TGTGCCAGTAGTACTCAGAAGAACACTGAAGCTTTCTTT. Translated, it gives CASSTQKNTEAFF.

The chain joins TRBV19 to TRBJ2-7; D is perhaps TRBD1 (5 bases). Per germline, CDR1 LNHDA and CDR2 SQIVND (reference sequence). This CDR3 spans 13 amino acids. Trimming pared 5 bases from V and 2 bases from J, leaving 10 bases between. CDR3 region: CASSPPGTYEQYF. The DNA for the CDR3 is TGTGCCAGTAGTCCCCCAGGGACCTACGAGCAGTACTTC. Looking up the rest from reference TRBV19 and TRBJ2-7 gives the full variable domain: DGGITQSPKYLFRKEGQNVTLSCEQNLNHDAMYWYRQDPGQGLRLIYYSQIVNDFQKGDIAEGYSVSREKKESFPLTVTSAQKNPTAFYLCASSPPGTYEQYFGPGTRLTVT.

This clone was seen a few times. V gene TRBV6-5 combines with J gene TRBJ2-1, with D perhaps TRBD2 (6 bases). The CDR3 runs to 13 residues. Trimming removed 5 bases from V and 5 bases from J, with 10 bases in between. Germline V gene sequence: CDR1 MNHEY, CDR2 SVGAGI. The CDR3 DNA reads as TGTGCCAGCAGTGGGGGGTCCCACAATGAGCAGTTCTTC. Translation: CASSGGSHNEQFF.

The sample holds a few counts of this clone. The chain employs TRBV30 and TRBJ2-1, with 13 bases that match TRBD2. V shed 5 bases, J shed 7 bases, and the junction held 5 bases outside the gene matches. CDR3 length: 14 residues. Germline V gene data show CDR1 as GTSNPN and CDR2 as SVGIG (reference sequence). CDR3 in amino acids: CAWAGLAGVNEQFF. The DNA for the CDR3 is TGTGCCTGGGCCGGACTAGCGGGAGTTAATGAGCAGTTCTTC.

The CDR3: CASSSGQAFSPLHF. CDR3 DNA: TGTGCCAGCAGCTCGGGACAGGCGTTTTCACCCCTCCACTTT. V gene TRBV28 combines with J gene TRBJ1-6; 8 bases line up with TRBD1. Trimming at V came to 6 bases and at J to 9 bases, leaving 7 bases not matched to a gene. The V gene's germline CDR1 is MDHEN and CDR2 SYDVKM. CDR3 length equals 14 residues.

In this sample, this clone turned up a few times. This sequence joins TRBV19 and TRBJ1-4; D is perhaps TRBD1 (5 bases). The CDR3 is made up of 15 amino acids. Trimming pared 3 bases from V and 4 bases from J, leaving 12 bases between. Germline V gene sequence: CDR1 LNHDA, CDR2 SQIVND (reference sequence). The CDR3 spells CASSIGGGVNEKLFF. CDR3 DNA sequence: TGTGCCAGTAGTATCGGGGGGGGAGTTAATGAAAAACTGTTTTTT.

This sequence joins TRBV2 and TRBJ2-3, with 8 bases fitting TRBD2. Per the germline V gene, CDR1 is SNHLY and CDR2 is FYNNEI. Unmatched junction bases numbered 3, after V lost 6 bases and J lost 4 bases. CDR3 length equals 13 residues. For the CDR3, the DNA is TGTGCCAGCAGGCGGGAGGTTGCAGATACGCAGTATTTT. Its translation is CASRREVADTQYF.

The CDR3 protein is CASSLTGATEAFF. In DNA form, the CDR3 reads TGTGCCAGTAGTTTGACAGGGGCCACTGAAGCTTTCTTT. The chain carries TRBV19 and TRBJ1-1; 8 bases are a match to TRBD1. The germline CDR1 and CDR2 sequences are LNHDA and SQIVND (reference sequence). The CDR3 consists of 13 residues. Losses at the gene ends were 5 bases for V and 4 bases for J; bases not matched to a gene: 3.

This chain connects TRBV2 to TRBJ1-4; tentative D call: TRBD1 (5 bases). The germline V and J ends were trimmed by 3 bases and 8 bases, with 13 bases remaining between them. Germline CDR1 and CDR2: SNHLY and FYNNEI. The CDR3 runs to 14 residues. CDR3 nucleotide sequence: TGTGCCAGCAGTGACGGCAGGGTGGCGGAAAAACTGTTTTTT. It translates to CASSDGRVAEKLFF.

The CDR3 region has the DNA TGTGCCAGCACCGCAACTTACGAGCAGTACTTC. Its protein product is CASTATYEQYF. The chain links TRBV6-1 to TRBJ2-5; no clear D. The J call may be wrong; the DNA end is better matched by TRBJ2-7. This CDR3 has 11 amino acids. Looked up from germline, CDR1 is MNHNS and CDR2 is SASEGT.

The chain employs TRBV7-6 and TRBJ2-1; 13 positions agree with TRBD2. CDR3 length: 14 residues. Germline assignment: CDR1 SGHVS and CDR2 FNYEAQ. After removal of 8 bases from V and 7 bases from J, the junction contained 5 bases not matched to a gene. This CDR3 reads CASGQTSGRNEQFF. The CDR3 DNA reads TGTGCCAGCGGCCAGACTAGCGGGAGGAATGAGCAGTTCTTC. The complete variable domain, with remaining parts taken from reference TRBV7-6 and TRBJ2-1, reads GAGVSQSPRYKVTKRGQDVALRCDPISGHVSLYWYRQALGQGPEFLTYFNYEAQQDKSGLPNDRFSAERPEGSISTLTIQRTEQRDSAMYRCASGQTSGRNEQFFGPGTRLTVL.

This clone was seen only a few times. The genes are TRBV5-8 and TRBJ1-1; D gene ambiguous. This CDR3 has 14 residues. Trimming took 1 base from V and 1 from J, leaving 8 bases between them. The germline V gene encodes CDR1 SGHTS and CDR2 YDEGEE. The CDR3 bases are TGTGCCAGCAGCTTGAGGAGAAGGAACACTGAAGCTTTCTTT. This translates into CASSLRRRNTEAFF.

The chain is built from TRBV6-1 and TRBJ1-3; TRBD1 is a possible D gene (5 bases). The V end was cut by 4 bases, the J end by 0 bases, with 10 bases between. The V gene's germline CDR1 is MNHNS and CDR2 SASEGT. The CDR3 consists of 15 residues. CDR3 region: CASSVQGSSGNTIYF. CDR3 in DNA: TGTGCCAGCAGTGTTCAGGGAAGCTCTGGAAACACCATATATTTT.

The CDR3 sequence: CASSRGTHESETQYF. DNA of the CDR3: TGTGCCAGCAGCCGCGGGACTCATGAAAGTGAGACCCAGTACTTC. V and J are TRBV7-9 and TRBJ2-5, with D possibly TRBD2 on 6 matching bases. Germline values: CDR1 SEHNR, CDR2 FQNEAQ (reference sequence). There are 15 residues in the CDR3. The V and J ends lost 5 bases and 5 bases respectively, with 18 bases between them.

The genes are TRBV5-1 and TRBJ2-2; TRBD1 agrees at 8 bases. The J segment lost 3 bases and the V segment lost 6 bases, leaving 7 bases of the junction unmatched. Germline V gene data show CDR1 as SGHRS and CDR2 as YFSETQ. There are 15 residues in the CDR3. CDR3 in DNA: TGCGCCAGCACCTCAGGGGGCGCGGACACCGGGGAGCTGTTTTTT. Protein: CASTSGGADTGELFF. Variable domain in full (rest from reference TRBV5-1 and TRBJ2-2): KAGVTQTPRYLIKTRGQQVTLSCSPISGHRSVSWYQQTPGQGLQFLFEYFSETQRNKGNFPGRFSGRQFSNSRSEMNVSTLELGDSALYLCASTSGGADTGELFFGEGSRLTVL.